Each of the 19 T cell receptor beta chains below was sequenced from the same sample in a study of identical twins' blood T cells. TCRdb independently ran MiXCR on the 5' RACE reads; one entry per CDR3 protein. The profile covers 350,000 to 400,000 distinct CDR3 sequences, with about 28% appearing a single time and about 6% taken by the ten largest. The sequencing sample was made of PBMCs. Source of these receptors: a woman aged 18 to 49 in good health.

This clonotype was counted between two and nine times. J is TRBJ2-7 and V is TRBV20-1; D not certain. Trimming pared 5 bases from V and 4 bases from J, leaving 9 bases between. The CDR3 has 11 residues. Germline loops: CDR1 DFQATT, CDR2 SNEGSKA (reference sequence). The CDR3 is CSARPGYEQYF. In nucleotides, the CDR3 is TGCAGTGCTCGCCCCGGGTACGAGCAGTACTTC.

Only a few counts were recorded for this clonotype. The chain uses TRBV7-8 and TRBJ2-1; 10 positions match TRBD2. CDR1 is SGHVS, CDR2 FQNEAQ, per germline. V dropped 2 bases and J dropped 7; count of bases not matched to a gene: 5. The CDR3 runs to 15 residues. The chain's CDR3 is CASSLRLAGPNEQFF. The CDR3 nucleotides read TGTGCCAGCAGCTTACGACTAGCGGGCCCAAATGAGCAGTTCTTC.

This clonotype was seen a few times. This chain links TRBV6-6 with TRBJ2-3; 8 bases are shared with TRBD1. The CDR3 covers 15 residues. In germline, CDR1 is MNHNY, CDR2 SVGAGI (reference sequence). J gave up 4 bases and V 5 bases, and 8 bases lay outside the gene matches. The CDR3 region has the DNA TGTGCCAGCAGTACCGGGACAGGAAATGCAGATACGCAGTATTTT. This encodes CASSTGTGNADTQYF.

The chain recombines TRBV3-1 with TRBJ2-1; D not certain. The CDR3 totals 15 residues. Trimming stripped 4 bases from V and 1 base from J, with 11 bases between. Per the germline V gene, CDR1 is LGHDT and CDR2 is YNNKEL (reference sequence). Written as DNA, the CDR3 is TGTGCCAGCAGCCCGAGAGATCTTTCCTACAATGAGCAGTTCTTC. Encoded protein: CASSPRDLSYNEQFF.

There are a few counts of this clonotype. The gene calls are TRBV13 and TRBJ2-7, with D unclear. The V gene lost 3 bases and the J gene lost 2 bases, with 14 bases spanning the gap. There are 15 residues in the CDR3. Germline V gives CDR1 PRHDT, CDR2 FYEKMQ (reference sequence). Written as DNA, the CDR3 is TGTGCCAGCAGCTTGGTGGGTACAGCAACCTACGAGCAGTACTTC. Its translation: CASSLVGTATYEQYF. Full variable domain (remainder filled in from reference TRBV13 and TRBJ2-7): AAGVIQSPRHLIKEKRETATLKCYPIPRHDTVYWYQQGPGQDPQFLISFYEKMQSDKGSIPDRFSAQQFSDYHSELNMSSLELGDSALYFCASSLVGTATYEQYFGPGTRLTVT.

This clonotype was observed a few times. The genes are TRBV4-1 and TRBJ2-5, with 7 positions matching TRBD1. The length of the CDR3 is 13 residues. Trimming cost V 5 bases and J 2 bases; bases outside gene matches: 2. From germline, CDR1 is MGHRA and CDR2 YSYEKL. CDR3 bases: TGCGCCAGCAGCAAGGACAGGCAAGAGACCCAGTACTTC. Translation gives CASSKDRQETQYF.

This clonotype was seen a few times. This chain uses TRBV20-1 with TRBJ1-2, with 7 bases identical to TRBD1. The germline gives CDR1 DFQATT, CDR2 SNEGSKA (reference sequence). The CDR3 sequence is 15 residues long. The junction had 10 bases not matched to a gene; V was cut back by 6 bases and J by 0 bases. Written as DNA, the CDR3 is TGCAGTGCCATCGACAGGGCCTGGACTAACTATGGCTACACCTTC. This codes for CSAIDRAWTNYGYTF.

This clonotype was observed a handful of times. The chain combines TRBV20-1 with TRBJ1-1, with D hard to call. CDR1 and CDR2 (germline): DFQATT, SNEGSKA (reference sequence). The CDR3 contains 12 residues. Trimming took off 3 bases at V and 3 bases at J, with 8 bases between the two ends. The CDR3 region has the DNA TGCAGTGCTAGCCCCGCCCACACTGAAGCTTTCTTT. Protein product: CSASPAHTEAFF.

V usage is TRBV23-1 and J usage is TRBJ2-7; D may be TRBD1 (5 bases). TRBV23-1 belongs to the ORF category, with a function that is uncertain. CDR3 length: 19 amino acids. V was clipped by 4 bases and J by 3 bases, with 28 bases between them. CDR3 sequence reads: CASSPPGRAGRTFNYEQYF. For the CDR3, the DNA is TGCGCCAGCAGTCCCCCCGGCAGGGCTGGCAGAACTTTTAACTACGAGCAGTACTTC.

This clonotype was counted only a few times. The chain uses TRBV4-3 and TRBJ1-2, with 7 bases lining up with TRBD1. V was clipped by 0 bases and J by 2 bases; unmatched bases: 3. The germline gives CDR1 LGHNA, CDR2 YSLEER. The CDR3 spans 15 residues. The CDR3 coding sequence is TGCGCCAGCAGCCAAGATCCGACAGGGAACTATGGCTACACCTTC. Translation: CASSQDPTGNYGYTF.

This clonotype was observed a few times. The junction departs from germline at one end; a sequencing error may be responsible. The chain recombines TRBV2 with TRBJ2-7; D is unresolved. The CDR3 totals 13 residues. Germline CDR1 reads SNHLY; CDR2 reads FYNNEI. The chain's CDR3 is CASSETPTGPHPF. The DNA for the CDR3 is TGTGCCAGCAGTGAAACTCCTACCGGACCTCATCCCTTC. The variable domain in full, completed from reference TRBV2 and TRBJ2-7, reads EPEVTQTPSHQVTQMGQEVILRCVPISNHLYFYWYRQILGQKVEFLVSFYNNEISEKSEIFDDQFSVERPDGSNFTLKIRSTKLEDSAMYFCASSETPTGPHPFGPGTRLTVT.

V usage is TRBV3-1 and J usage is TRBJ1-5; D gene uncertain. The V end was cut by 2 bases, the J end by 3 bases, with 5 bases between. Germline loops: CDR1 LGHDT, CDR2 YNNKEL (reference sequence). CDR3 length equals 13 residues. CDR3 DNA sequence: TGTGCCAGCAGCCAACAGCCCAATCAGCCCCAGCATTTT. The encoded protein is CASSQQPNQPQHF.

The genes are TRBV30 and TRBJ2-5; D gene ambiguous. Germline CDR1 reads GTSNPN; CDR2 reads SVGIG (reference sequence). CDR3 size: 13 residues. V gave up 0 bases and J gave up 3 bases, with 8 bases separating them. The CDR3 DNA is TGTGCCTGGAGTGTACCCAGTGAAGAGACCCAGTACTTC. As protein: CAWSVPSEETQYF.

The chain recombines TRBV6-6 with TRBJ1-1; D gene uncertain. V was cut by 11 bases and J by 6 bases, with 22 bases left in between. The CDR3 runs 14 residues. Germline CDR1 is MNHNY and CDR2 is SVGAGI (reference sequence). CDR3 loop: CAAQRVHGEAEAFF. In DNA, the CDR3 is TGTGCCGCCCAGCGGGTTCACGGGGAGGCTGAAGCTTTCTTT.

This clonotype has just a few counts. This rearrangement joins TRBV6-5 to TRBJ2-3; D is unclear. The germline CDR1 and CDR2 sequences are MNHEY and SVGAGI. CDR3 length equals 12 residues. Trimming took 3 bases from V and 5 from J, leaving 6 bases between them. The CDR3 here is CASSYFGDTQYF. The CDR3 DNA sequence: TGTGCCAGCAGTTATTTTGGAGATACGCAGTATTTT.

This clonotype has ten or more counts. The genes are TRBV20-1 and TRBJ1-2, with 9 nucleotides matching TRBD1. The CDR3 contains 13 residues. Trimming removed 7 bases from V and 2 bases from J; junction bases left unmatched: 5. Germline assignment: CDR1 DFQATT and CDR2 SNEGSKA (reference sequence). In DNA form, the CDR3 reads TGCAGTGTTAGGACAGGGGCGAACTATGGCTACACCTTC. It is translated as CSVRTGANYGYTF.

This clonotype was detected a few times. The chain uses TRBV6-2 or TRBV6-3 and TRBJ1-1; D is unresolved. From germline, CDR1 is MNHEY and CDR2 SVGEGT. The CDR3 extends over 13 amino acids. V lost 10 bases to trimming and J lost 0 bases, with 12 bases between them. The CDR3 bases are TGTGCCACCAAAGCAGAGATGAACACTGAAGCTTTCTTT. It translates to CATKAEMNTEAFF.

The chain joins TRBV9 to TRBJ2-1; D not resolved. The CDR3 covers 13 residues. Germline-derived CDR1 and CDR2 are SGDLS and YYNGEE. The V end was cut by 2 bases, the J end by 5 bases, with 8 bases between. CDR3 sequence reads: CASSVQRDNEQFF. Here the CDR3 DNA reads TGTGCCAGCAGCGTCCAGCGAGACAATGAGCAGTTCTTC.

The chain's CDR3 is CASTLASTGPGELFF. The DNA for the CDR3 is TGTGCCAGCACTTTAGCGAGCACGGGGCCCGGGGAGCTGTTTTTT. V and J are TRBV6-6 and TRBJ2-2; the D call may be TRBD1 or TRBD2 (5 bases each). This CDR3 spans 15 amino acids. V lost 7 bases and J lost 6, with 18 bases in between. The germline V gene encodes CDR1 MNHNY and CDR2 SVGAGI (reference sequence).